This is a list of T cell receptor beta chains from one sample in a study of breast tumors, draining lymph nodes, adjacent tissues. TCRdb called the multiplex PCR reads again in MiXCR, with one record for every CDR3 protein. There are approximately 100,000 distinct CDR3 sequences in the sample; around 20% occur only once, and 1% to 1.5% lies in the top ten. Sequenced material: axillary lymph node tissue. The origin of the receptors is a female donor with breast cancer. Some clones in this sample may be carry-over from other donors' samples. The CDR3 runs from the conserved cysteine through the conserved F or W. The D gene is left open where the match is weak. Rows give clone size only sometimes, using once, few, many, or a class for an expanded clone.

CDR3 length	clone size	D gene	V gene	J gene	CDR3 DNA	CDR3 protein
13	many	TRBD1	TRBV20-1	TRBJ1-5	TGCAGTGCTCAACAGGGGCCCAATCAGCCCCAGCATTTT	CSAQQGPNQPQHF
17	many	-	TRBV15	TRBJ2-1	TGTGCCACCAGGGGTGGATCCAAGGGGACCGGCTACAATGAGCAGTTCTTC	CATRGGSKGTGYNEQFF
16	many	-	TRBV6-6	TRBJ1-2	TGTGCCAGCAGTTACTCGCTTCAATTGGGGGACTATGGCTACACCTTC	CASSYSLQLGDYGYTF
13	many	-	TRBV20-1	TRBJ1-4	TGCAGTGCTATAAGAACAACTAATGAAAAACTGTTTTTT	CSAIRTTNEKLFF
15	-	-	TRBV30	TRBJ1-2	TGTGCCTGGAGTGCCCCGGGGGGAGCTAACTATGGCTACACCTTC	CAWSAPGGANYGYTF
15	many	TRBD2	TRBV12-3/TRBV12-4	TRBJ2-7	TGTGCCAGCAGTTTTTCCGGGGGGTTCTCTAGCGAGCAGTACTTC	CASSFSGGFSSEQYF
12	many	-	TRBV6-1	TRBJ2-7	TGTGCCAGCAAACAGGTTTCCTACGAGCAGTACTTC	CASKQVSYEQYF
14	many	-	TRBV4-1	TRBJ1-4	TGCGCCAGCAGCCGCGGTGGGGCTAATGAAAAACTGTTTTTT	CASSRGGANEKLFF
13	once	-	TRBV5-5	TRBJ1-5	TGTGCCAGCAGCCCGTGGGGCAAGGATACGCAGCATTTT	CASSPWGKDTQHF
15	-	-	TRBV6-5	TRBJ1-3	TGTGCCAGCAGTTACTCGAGAAGGGCTGGAAACACCATATATTTT	CASSYSRRAGNTIYF
16	few	-	TRBV7-2	TRBJ2-4	TGTGCCAGCAGCCCCGGCCGAGGGCTTGCCAAAAACATTCAGTACTTC	CASSPGRGLAKNIQYF
17	-	TRBD2	TRBV3-1	TRBJ2-7	TGTGCCAGCAGCCCCGTCTCGGGACTAGCGGGGGCCTACGAGCAGTACTTC	CASSPVSGLAGAYEQYF
15	many	-	TRBV19	TRBJ2-7	TGTGCCAGTAGTATGTACCCGCTGAATCTGTATGAGCAGTACTTC	CASSMYPLNLYEQYF
16	many	-	TRBV5-6	TRBJ1-6	TGTGCCAGCAGCTTGGGAGGGGGACCCCCGAATTCACCCCTCCACTTT	CASSLGGGPPNSPLHF
14	many	-	TRBV6-1	TRBJ2-3	TGTGCCAGCAGTGAACTCGAAAGCACAGATACGCAGTATTTT	CASSELESTDTQYF
13	-	-	TRBV6-5	TRBJ1-1	TGTGCCAGCACCAGATCCCCCGCCACTGAAGCTTTCTTT	CASTRSPATEAFF
11	-	TRBD1	TRBV11-2	TRBJ1-1	TGTGCCAGCAGCTTTGCAGGGGGAGCTTTCTTT	CASSFAGGAFF
17	many	TRBD1	TRBV15	TRBJ2-2	TGTGCCACCAGCCCCTCCCGGGACAGGGAGATCGCCGGGGAGCTGTTTTTT	CATSPSRDREIAGELFF
15	many	-	TRBV5-1	TRBJ1-4	TGCGCCAGCAGCTCGCTGACAGGAGCTAATGAAAAACTGTTTTTT	CASSSLTGANEKLFF
14	many	-	TRBV5-1	TRBJ2-7	TGCGCCAGCAGCCCGGACTCACCAAGGGACGAGCAGTACTTC	CASSPDSPRDEQYF
12	many	-	TRBV13	TRBJ1-4	TGTGCCAGCAGCTCCGTGGGTGAAAAACTGTTTTTT	CASSSVGEKLFF
17	many	TRBD1	TRBV5-1	TRBJ1-2	TGCGCCAGCAGCTTGGGGGGGAGGACAGGAGCGAACTATGGCTACACCTTC	CASSLGGRTGANYGYTF
14	many	-	TRBV6-1	TRBJ2-7	TGTGCCAGCAGTGAGACTCTTTCCTCCTACGAGCAGTACTTC	CASSETLSSYEQYF
15	many	TRBD2	TRBV27	TRBJ2-7	TGTGCCAGCAGTTTTAATCTAGCGGGAGTTCGGGAGCAGTACTTC	CASSFNLAGVREQYF
15	-	-	TRBV7-2	TRBJ2-2	TGTGCCAGCAGCTCCCGGGAGGGGGCGTTTAAGGAGCTGTTTTTT	CASSSREGAFKELFF
15	many	-	TRBV12-3/TRBV12-4	TRBJ2-5	TGTGCCAGCAGTTTTGGGGGCGCGGGTAAAGAGACCCAGTACTTC	CASSFGGAGKETQYF
14	many	TRBD2	TRBV2	TRBJ2-1	TGTGCCAGGAGGGGCCTAGCGGATTACAATGAGCAGTTCTTC	CARRGLADYNEQFF
15	many	-	TRBV6-6	TRBJ1-5	TGTGCCAGCAGTCGTCAGGGAAGTAGCAATCAGCCCCAGCATTTT	CASSRQGSSNQPQHF
15	many	-	TRBV20-1	TRBJ2-7	TGCAGTGCTAGGCCCTCTACAGGGCCCTCCTACGAGCAGTACTTC	CSARPSTGPSYEQYF
15	many	TRBD2	TRBV7-9	TRBJ2-2	TGTGCCAGCAGAACGACGGGGGGGCTAGGCGGGGAGCTGTTTTTT	CASRTTGGLGGELFF
15	many	-	TRBV3-1	TRBJ2-7	TGTGCCAGCAGCCAGGGTGGTACTATTGAGACCGAGCAGTACTTC	CASSQGGTIETEQYF
14	many	TRBD1	TRBV11-3	TRBJ1-4	TGTGCCAGCAGCTCGACAGGGCGGGATCTGGGACTGTTTTTT	CASSSTGRDLGLFF
14	few	TRBD1	TRBV28	TRBJ1-2	TGTGCCAGCAGTTCGGGACAGGGGGCTGGGGGCTACACCTTC	CASSSGQGAGGYTF
15	-	TRBD2	TRBV6-5	TRBJ2-2	TGTGCCAGCAGAGGGGGACTAGCGGGGACCGGGGAGCTGTTTTTT	CASRGGLAGTGELFF
14	many	-	TRBV5-5	TRBJ2-7	TGTGCCAGCAGCTTGGGGCTAGCCTCTCTGGAGCAGTACTTC	CASSLGLASLEQYF
15	many	-	TRBV12-3/TRBV12-4	TRBJ2-3	TGTGCCAGCAGGCCCCAGGAGGCTAGCACAGATACGCAGTATTTT	CASRPQEASTDTQYF
16	-	TRBD1	TRBV9	TRBJ2-5	TGTGCCAGCGGCGTAGGGACCAGGGACAGGGGAGAGACCCAGCACTTC	CASGVGTRDRGETQHF
14	many	-	TRBV5-1	TRBJ2-1	TGCGCCAGCGGCCGGGACACGGGCCTTATAGAGCAGTTCTTC	CASGRDTGLIEQFF
11	-	-	TRBV2	TRBJ2-7	TGTGCCAGCAGCGCCCAAAGCGAGCAGTACTTC	CASSAQSEQYF
15	few	-	TRBV4-2	TRBJ1-1	TGTGCCAGCAGCCAAGGTGGATCAGGGAACACTGAAGCTTTCTTT	CASSQGGSGNTEAFF
13	many	-	TRBV20-1	TRBJ2-4	TGCAGTGCCCTGGGGGTCCCCAAAAACATTCAGTACTTC	CSALGVPKNIQYF
13	many	-	TRBV10-1	TRBJ2-1	TGCGCCAGCAGTGAGAGCCTTGTGGGTGAGCAGTTCTTC	CASSESLVGEQFF
12	many	-	TRBV30	TRBJ2-7	TGTGCCTGGACTAGCGATTCCTACGAGCAGTACTTC	CAWTSDSYEQYF
15	many	TRBD2	TRBV29-1	TRBJ2-5	TGCAGCGTTGAAGAAGCGGGGGCATTGTATGAGACCCAGTACTTC	CSVEEAGALYETQYF
14	many	TRBD1	TRBV7-6	TRBJ2-7	TGTGCCAGCAGCTCTGGACAGGGCTCCTACGAGCAGTACTTC	CASSSGQGSYEQYF
15	-	-	TRBV12-3/TRBV12-4	TRBJ2-5	TGTGCCAGCAGTTTAGCGCGTTTCGGCCAAGAGACCCAGTACTTC	CASSLARFGQETQYF
17	-	-	TRBV4-1	TRBJ2-1	TGCGCCAGCAGCCAAGGGGACCCCGGGACCATTTACAATGAGCAGTTCTTC	CASSQGDPGTIYNEQFF
13	many	-	TRBV12-3/TRBV12-4	TRBJ1-5	TGTGCCAGCAGTTTGGCAGCCGATCAGCCCCAGCATTTT	CASSLAADQPQHF
18	-	TRBD2	TRBV2	TRBJ2-7	TGTGCCAGCAGTCCCTTTCCCCCGGGACTAGCGGGAGGCTACGAGCGGTACTTC	CASSPFPPGLAGGYERYF
14	many	-	TRBV20-1	TRBJ1-2	TGCAGTGTTGGGGGCCAGGGCGCCTGGTATGGCTACACCTTC	CSVGGQGAWYGYTF
15	many	-	TRBV19	TRBJ2-3	TGTGCCAGTAGTATAGACGGGGTAGTCTCAGATACGCAGTATTTT	CASSIDGVVSDTQYF
15	-	-	TRBV10-3	TRBJ1-6	TGTGCCATCAGTGCCAACAGATGGACTAATTCGCCCTTCCACTTT	CAISANRWTNSPFHF
13	many	TRBD2	TRBV9	TRBJ2-5	TGTGCCAGCAGCGAGGGGAGGGGAGAGACCCAGTACTTC	CASSEGRGETQYF
16	-	-	TRBV9	TRBJ1-1	TGTGCCAGCAGCCCCCGACAGGTCCTCATGAACACTGAAGCTTTCTTT	CASSPRQVLMNTEAFF
15	many	-	TRBV9	TRBJ1-4	TGTGCCAGCAGCGTAGGGGTCCAGAACAATGAAAAACTGTTTTTT	CASSVGVQNNEKLFF
14	few	-	TRBV10-3	TRBJ2-2	TGTGCCACCACAGGGAACCTTAACACCGGGGAGCTGTTTTTT	CATTGNLNTGELFF
15	-	TRBD1	TRBV6-1	TRBJ2-3	TGTGCCAGCAGTAGCCGGGACAGAACCACAGATACGCAGTATTTT	CASSSRDRTTDTQYF
11	many	TRBD2	TRBV6-4	TRBJ2-1	TGTGCCAGGCCTGTTGGGGGGGGGCAGTTCTTC	CARPVGGGQFF